Listed below are T cell receptor beta chains from one sample, sequenced in a study of patients and donors after allogeneic stem cell transplantation. TCRdb recomputed calls from the RT-PCR reads with MiXCR, one row per CDR3 protein. The top ten clones hold around 25% of a sample with 110,000 or so distinct CDR3 sequences, 35% of them seen once. Input material: blood, either unsorted or a sorted T cell fraction (not recorded which). The receptor set was obtained from a human donor who was either an allogeneic HSCT recipient or a stem cell or donor lymphocyte infusion donor (not recorded which). It is not recorded whose cells these are; they may come from a transplant donor. Both conserved end residues are part of each CDR3. D genes are given only for firm matches. Size tells how often a clone was seen (once, few, many) or the class of an expanded clone, and some rows leave it out.

D	V	J	size	DNA	CDR3
-	TRBV4-2	TRBJ2-7	-	TGTGCCAGCAGCCAAGTCGCAGATGGCTACGAGCAGTACTTC	CASSQVADGYEQYF
-	TRBV11-2	TRBJ2-3	-	TGTGCCAGCAGCTTAGGGACTTATTTAAGCACAGATACGCAGTATTTT	CASSLGTYLSTDTQYF
-	TRBV20-1	TRBJ2-7	few	TGCAGTGCTAGCGTGGGACACGAGCAGTACTTC	CSASVGHEQYF
-	TRBV12-3/TRBV12-4	TRBJ1-5	-	TGTGCCAGCAGTTTAAATCCGACAGGTCATAGCAATCAGCCCCAGCATTTT	CASSLNPTGHSNQPQHF
-	TRBV6-5	TRBJ2-1	few	TGTGCCAGCAGTTACCGCAGGGGCTCCTACAATGAGCAGTTCTTC	CASSYRRGSYNEQFF
-	TRBV15	TRBJ1-6	-	TGTGCCACCAGCAGACGCATATTGCCCGGGGGACGTGATAATTCACCCCTCCACTTT	CATSRRILPGGRDNSPLHF
TRBD1	TRBV6-5	TRBJ1-1	many	TGTGCCAGCAGGGTCCCGGGACAGTTGGCTGAAGCTTTCTTT	CASRVPGQLAEAFF
TRBD1	TRBV7-2	TRBJ1-2	few	TGTGCCAGCAGCTACCTCTGGACAGGGAGGAATGGCTACACCTTC	CASSYLWTGRNGYTF
-	TRBV20-1	TRBJ1-1	-	TGCAGTGCTCAAAAGGTTGGACCTGAAGCTTTCTTT	CSAQKVGPEAFF
-	TRBV3-1	TRBJ1-3	-	TGTGCCAGCAGCCCAACAAGGAAAAGCTCTGGAAACACCATATATTTT	CASSPTRKSSGNTIYF
-	TRBV20-1	TRBJ1-4	few	TGCAGTGCTAGAGTTGGAAGGAGGGAAAAACTGTTTTTT	CSARVGRREKLFF
-	TRBV6-2/TRBV6-3	TRBJ2-2	-	TGTGCCAGCAGTTACGGAAGAAAAACCACCGGGGAGCTGTTTTTT	CASSYGRKTTGELFF
-	TRBV15	TRBJ1-4	-	TGTGCCACCAGCGCCTCCGGGGCAAAGAATGAAAAACTGTTTTTT	CATSASGAKNEKLFF
-	TRBV29-1	TRBJ2-3	few	TGCAGCGTGGCTGGTGGAGATACGCAGTATTTT	CSVAGGDTQYF
-	TRBV7-9	TRBJ2-1	-	TGTGCCAGCAGCCTTCCGCAGGAGGGACACAATGAGCAGTTCTTC	CASSLPQEGHNEQFF
TRBD1	TRBV4-3	TRBJ2-3	-	TGCGCCAGCAGCTCACGGGACAGGATCACAGATACGCAGTATTTT	CASSSRDRITDTQYF
-	TRBV7-2	TRBJ1-2	-	TGTGCCAGCAGCCCATCCAGACATAACTATGGCTACACCTTC	CASSPSRHNYGYTF
TRBD2	TRBV7-2	TRBJ2-4	-	TGTGCCAGCAGCTCCGTCTACGCGGGAGGTACCAAAAACATTCAGTACTTC	CASSSVYAGGTKNIQYF
TRBD2	TRBV6-5	TRBJ2-6	-	TGTGCCAGCAGTTATAAACTAGCGGGAGTTTCCTCTGGGGCCAACGTCCTGACTTTC	CASSYKLAGVSSGANVLTF
-	TRBV5-5	TRBJ1-1	few	TGTGCCAGCAGCTACAACCTCGGACGGGTGAACACTGAAGCTTTCTTT	CASSYNLGRVNTEAFF
TRBD2	TRBV7-2	TRBJ2-2	few	TGTGCCAGCAGGGGGGGACTACTCAACACCGGGGAGCTGTTTTTT	CASRGGLLNTGELFF
-	TRBV30	TRBJ1-1	few	TGTGCCTGGGGGTTTGGGAACACTGAAGCTTTCTTT	CAWGFGNTEAFF
-	TRBV2	TRBJ1-5	few	TGTGCCAGCAGTGAGGATAGGGTCGGGAATCAGCCCCAGCATTTT	CASSEDRVGNQPQHF
-	TRBV28	TRBJ2-5	-	TGTGCCAGCAGTTTACTACTCCATGGGGACGAGACCCAGTACTTC	CASSLLLHGDETQYF
TRBD2	TRBV11-2	TRBJ2-1	-	TGTGCCAGCAGCCGGACTAGCGGGAGTAGTGAGCAGTTCTTC	CASSRTSGSSEQFF
TRBD1	TRBV6-2/TRBV6-3	TRBJ1-5	-	TGTGCCAGCAGGCCCGAGGGACAGGGGGTTAATCAGCCCCAGCATTTT	CASRPEGQGVNQPQHF
TRBD2	TRBV4-2	TRBJ2-7	-	TGTGCCAGCAGCCCAAGATTTAGCGGGCCTTACGAGCAGTACTTC	CASSPRFSGPYEQYF
-	TRBV29-1	TRBJ2-7	once	TGCAGCGTTGCCGGGGCGACCTCCTACGAGCAGTACTTC	CSVAGATSYEQYF
-	TRBV4-2	TRBJ1-1	few	TGTGCCAGCAGCCAAGAGCTAAGCCGTCACACTGAAGCTTTCTTT	CASSQELSRHTEAFF
TRBD2	TRBV20-1	TRBJ2-1	once	TGCAGTGCCATCGTAGCGGGAGCCCTGGGCTCCTACAATGAGCAGTTCTTC	CSAIVAGALGSYNEQFF
-	TRBV6-5	TRBJ2-7	once	TGTGCCAGCAGACTCAGGGGCAGCTCCTACGAGCAGTACTTC	CASRLRGSSYEQYF
-	TRBV18	TRBJ2-1	-	TGTGCCAGCTCACCACTCCACAGTGGGTCGTACAATGAGCAGTTCTTC	CASSPLHSGSYNEQFF